Sequencing of this T cell receptor (beta chain) was carried out in a study of immune evolution from preneoplasia to lung adenocarcinoma. The assay was immunoSEQ multiplex PCR, and TCRdb's table has in-frame clones only and misses some. The sample comprises 4,000 to 5,500 clones, over 65% of which are singletons, and roughly 8.6% rests with the top ten. Points from the study as a whole: Normal lung had the highest top T cell clone frequencies.

About this clone itself: Antigen specificity is unknown.

V lost 2 bases and J lost 3, with 7 bases in between. This CDR3 has 14 amino acids. The germline V gene encodes CDR1 MNHEY and CDR2 SVGAGI. H&E slides confirmed each diagnosis, reviewed by two pathologists independently. Sequenced material: FFPE adjacent normal lung tissue. V usage is TRBV6-5 and J usage is TRBJ2-2; no clear D. This clonotype originated in a person aged 55-80 years with lung adenocarcinoma. The CDR3 region is CASSYISDTGELFF. CDR3 nucleotides: TGTGCCAGCAGTTACATATCGGACACCGGGGAGCTGTTTTTT.